The source of this T cell receptor beta chain is a study of T cells in Graves' hyperthyroidism and ophthalmopathy. RNA transcripts yielded amplified TCR beta CDR3 regions. HTBI primers were used for first-round RT-PCR of the TCR CDR3. A single record per CDR3 protein comes from TCRdb applying MiXCR to the multiplex PCR reads. The table includes roughly 650,000 distinct CDR3 sequences, approximately 15% detected once. V was cut by 5 bases and J by 0 bases, with 8 bases left in between. This CDR3 region has 13 residues. Germline V CDR1 and CDR2: DFQATT, SNEGSKA (reference sequence). The chain is built from TRBV20-1 and TRBJ2-4; D is unresolved. The specimen sequenced was blood. This receptor was identified in a woman aged 40 to 50 with Graves' ophthalmopathy. CDR3 DNA sequence: TGCAGTGCTCGCAGCATAGCCAAAAACATTCAGTACTTC. This codes for CSARSIAKNIQYF.